This T cell receptor (beta chain) comes out of a study of cytomegalovirus exposure and HLA in healthy donors. PCR was performed using 60 Vbeta and 13 Jbeta primers. Repertoires were generated with immunoSEQ multiplex PCR, while TCRdb's copy carries only in-frame clones and drops some. The table shows approximately 78,000 clones, with about 72% occurring only once. Germline values: CDR1 SGHRS, CDR2 YFSETQ. Trimming cost V 0 bases and J 5 bases, with 12 bases left between them. CDR3 size: 14 residues. The receptor's source is a man between 35 and 55 years old in good health and CMV-seropositive. The chain has TRBV5-1 and TRBJ2-7, with D tentatively TRBD1 (6 bases). Sequenced: PBMCs. The CDR3 region is CASSLELRGHEQYF. The CDR3 coding sequence is TGCGCCAGCAGCTTGGAGCTCAGGGGCCACGAGCAGTACTTC.